These 21 T cell receptor beta chains came from one sample sequenced in a study of tumor-infiltrating lymphocytes in primary liver carcinoma. Starting material for RNA and DNA co-extraction consisted of about 20-30 mg of unsorted bulk tissue. Total RNA (approximately 500 ng) served as template for TCR beta cDNA synthesis primed by a constant-region primer. TCR beta libraries came from three nested multiplex PCR rounds using slightly modified ARM-PCR. In the first two PCR rounds, TRBV1-TRBV30 forward primers were paired with a C-beta reverse primer, and each round lasted about 9 cycles. Each CDR3 protein is one row after TCRdb ran MiXCR on the multiplex PCR reads. The data show roughly 40,000 distinct CDR3 sequences, with more than 70% seen just once and 38% held by the top ten. Sequenced input: tumor-adjacent normal liver tissue. Receptors originate from a woman under 40 with primary liver carcinoma and hepatitis B virus infection.

For this clonotype: One end of the junction varies from germline; a read error may be responsible. V usage is TRBV28 and J usage is TRBJ1-2; D not certain. CDR1 is MDHEN, CDR2 SYDVKM, per germline. This CDR3 is 14 amino acids long. This CDR3 reads CATSYPGNNYGYTF. The DNA for the CDR3 is TGTGCCACCAGTTACCCCGGTAACAACTATGGTTACACCTTC.

In regard to this clonotype: At one boundary the junction diverges from the germline segment, which might be a read error. In DNA, the CDR3 is TGTGCCAGCAACTTAATGAGGACCTCTTACAAAGAGCAGTTCTTC. Protein product: CASNLMRTSYKEQFF. The chain joins TRBV11-2 to TRBJ2-1; no definite D call. The V gene's germline CDR1 is SGHAT and CDR2 FQNNGV. This CDR3 has 15 amino acids.

Details on this clonotype: One end of the junction is discordant with germline, which a read error may explain. The chain links TRBV13 to TRBJ1-1, with D maybe TRBD1 (5 bases). The CDR3 runs 17 residues. Germline-derived CDR1 and CDR2 are PRHDT and FYEKMQ (reference sequence). CDR3 DNA: TGTACCAGCAGCTTAGGAGGGTTTGGTATTCAGGGCACTGAAGCTTTCTTT. As protein: CTSSLGGFGIQGTEAFF.

Comment on this clonotype: At one end the junction does not follow the germline gene, possibly because of a read error. The chain couples TRBV4-3 to TRBJ2-3, with 7 bases lining up with TRBD2. Germline CDR1 is LGHNA and CDR2 is YSLEER. The CDR3 consists of 15 residues. In DNA form, the CDR3 reads TGCGCGAGCGGCCAAGAGTCGGGAGGTACAGATACGCTGTATTTT. Protein sequence: CASGQESGGTDTLYF.

To note about this clonotype: No conserved phenylalanine or tryptophan ends this CDR3, so it is likely a read error. The chain has TRBV12-3 or TRBV12-4 and TRBJ1-5; D call uncertain. This CDR3 contains 14 residues. The V gene lost 6 bases and the J gene lost 7 bases, with 16 bases spanning the gap. CDR3 nucleotides: TGTGCCAGCAGCCGTAGCGGGCCACGGCAGCCCCAGCATTGT. It codes for CASSRSGPRQPQHC.

This clonotype was observed a few times. The junction shows a germline mismatch at one end, possibly a read error. This chain connects TRBV29-1 to TRBJ2-5; D unclear. This CDR3 has 12 amino acids. Per the germline V gene, CDR1 is SQVTM and CDR2 is ANQGSEA. The CDR3 here is CSGRLDQETQCF. In DNA form, the CDR3 reads TGCAGTGGTAGACTGGACCAAGAGACCCAGTGCTTC.

Note on this clonotype: A read error is possible here, since a much larger clone lies one base away. The rearrangement links TRBV7-3 to TRBJ2-3, with TRBD2 as a possible D gene (5 bases). This CDR3 is 15 amino acids long. The V and J ends lost 5 bases and 1 base respectively, with 13 bases between them. Germline-derived CDR1 and CDR2 are SGHTA and FQGTGA. CDR3 in amino acids: CASSPDSEGTDTQYF. The CDR3 nucleotides read TGTGCCAGCAGCCCCGATAGCGAGGGCACAGATACGCAGTATTTT. The variable domain in full, completed from reference TRBV7-3 and TRBJ2-3, reads GAGVSQTPSNKVTEKGKYVELRCDPISGHTALYWYRQSLGQGPEFLIYFQGTGAADDSGLPNDRFFAVRPEGSVSTLKIQRTERGDSAVYLCASSPDSEGTDTQYFGPGTRLTVL.

About this clonotype: This likely comes from a read error, as the CDR3 has no conserved phenylalanine or tryptophan at its end. The genes are TRBV6-2 or TRBV6-3 and TRBJ2-7, with a tentative D call TRBD2 (6 bases). Germline CDR1 MNHEY, CDR2 SVGEGT. There are 14 residues in the CDR3. Trimming removed 7 bases at V and 4 bases at J, with 17 bases between. The CDR3: CASITGEVSYEQYL. The CDR3 nucleotides are TGTGCCAGCATTACGGGGGAGGTATCATACGAGCAGTACCTC.

As to this clonotype: Mismatch with germline at one junction end may stem from a read error. The V gene is TRBV11-2, the J gene TRBJ2-1; 8 nucleotides align to TRBD2. The CDR3 is made up of 16 amino acids. In germline, CDR1 is SGHAT, CDR2 FQNNGV. The CDR3: CTSSTYLAGGYNEQFF. CDR3 sequence (DNA): TGTACCAGCAGCACCTATCTTGCGGGAGGATACAATGAGCAGTTCTTC.

The CDR3 loop reads CASCIGGVEQFF. CDR3 DNA sequence: TGTGCCAGCTGCATCGGGGGGGTCGAGCAGTTCTTC. The genes are TRBV12-3 or TRBV12-4 and TRBJ2-1, with 8 bases that match TRBD2. The trim removed 8 bases at V and 10 bases at J, leaving 7 bases unmatched. This CDR3 has 12 residues.

Note on this clonotype: Compared with germline, one end of the junction differs, possibly owing to a read error. The CDR3 spells CASSSGGLSYQRYF. Here the CDR3 DNA reads TGTGCCAGTAGCTCGGGAGGCCTCTCCTACCAGCGGTACTTC. The chain links TRBV7-9 to TRBJ2-7, with 7 bases identical to TRBD2. Germline CDR1 reads SEHNR; CDR2 reads FQNEAQ (reference sequence). CDR3 length equals 14 residues.

Remarks on this clonotype: Germline is not matched at one junction end, which may reflect a read error. V usage is TRBV29-1 and J usage is TRBJ1-1; 9 nucleotides agree with TRBD1. This CDR3 spans 13 amino acids. Germline-derived CDR1 and CDR2 are SQVTM and ANQGSEA. The CDR3 region is CGVIGTGCTEALF. The CDR3 DNA reads TGCGGCGTAATAGGGACAGGGTGCACTGAAGCTCTCTTT.

As for this clonotype: An end of the junction differs from the germline gene, which may be a read error. The J gene is TRBJ2-3, the V gene TRBV11-2; 8 bases align to TRBD2. The CDR3 is made up of 17 amino acids. Germline V gene sequence: CDR1 SGHAT, CDR2 FQNNGV. As DNA, the CDR3 is TGCGCCAGCAGACGTCGAGGGAGCGGGGGCCTCACAGATACGCAGTATTTT. Protein: CASRRRGSGGLTDTQYF. Variable domain in full (rest from reference TRBV11-2 and TRBJ2-3): EAGVAQSPRYKIIEKRQSVAFWCNPISGHATLYWYQQILGQGPKLLIQFQNNGVVDDSQLPKDRFSAERLKGVDSTLKIQPAKLEDSAVYLCASRRRGSGGLTDTQYFGPGTRLTVL.

This clonotype has a count of ten or more. This chain links TRBV6-6 with TRBJ1-1; unclear D gene. There are 16 residues in the CDR3. Germline CDR1 is MNHNY and CDR2 is SVGAGI (reference sequence). V was trimmed by 0 bases and J by 1 base, leaving 12 bases between them. This CDR3 is CASSYSMGRKNTEAFF. CDR3 nucleotides: TGTGCCAGCAGTTACTCGATGGGTCGGAAGAACACTGAAGCTTTCTTT.

For this clonotype: A much larger clone sits a single nucleotide away, making a read error possible. The chain couples TRBV19 to TRBJ2-6; D might be TRBD1 (6 bases). CDR1 LNHDA and CDR2 SQIVND come from the germline V gene (reference sequence). The CDR3 loop spans 16 amino acids. The CDR3 DNA reads as TGTACCAGTAGTATGGACAGAAACTCTGGGGCCAACGTCCTGACTTTC. Its translation is CTSSMDRNSGANVLTF.

The V call is TRBV6-2 or TRBV6-3, the J call TRBJ2-3; D may match TRBD1 or TRBD2 (6 bases each). Per the germline V gene, CDR1 is MNHEY and CDR2 is SVGEGT. The ends were cut back, 10 bases at V and 4 bases at J, with 21 bases in the middle. The CDR3 has 15 residues. The CDR3 loop reads CANSYRGPPADTQYF. The CDR3 DNA follows: TGTGCCAACAGCTATCGGGGGCCCCCGGCAGATACGCAGTATTTT.

This clonotype was seen just once. One junction end disagrees with the germline gene, perhaps due to a read error. This sequence joins TRBV11-2 and TRBJ2-5; 9 bases map to TRBD1. CDR3 length: 16 amino acids. The germline gives CDR1 SGHAT, CDR2 FQNNGV. Written as DNA, the CDR3 is TGTGCCAGCAGCACAAGAACAGGGGGCGCGAAGGGGACCCAGTGCTTC. Residues: CASSTRTGGAKGTQCF.

This clonotype was seen a single time. The chain combines TRBV11-2 with TRBJ2-5; TRBD1 matches at 8 bases. The CDR3 is 16 amino acids. Germline V gene lookup returns CDR1 SGHAT and CDR2 FQNNGV. The trim removed 6 bases at V and 3 bases at J, leaving 12 bases unmatched. The CDR3 sequence: CASSARAGGAKETQYF. The CDR3 region has the DNA TGTGCCAGCAGTGCAAGAGCAGGGGGCGCGAAAGAGACCCAGTACTTC.

V gene TRBV4-1 combines with J gene TRBJ2-7, with 7 bases fitting TRBD1. The CDR3 covers 16 residues. Trimming cost V 3 bases and J 2 bases; bases outside gene matches: 10. Germline V gene lookup returns CDR1 MGHRA and CDR2 YSYEKL. CDR3 region: CASSQTTETGTYEQYF. Here the CDR3 DNA reads TGCGCCAGCAGCCAGACCACCGAGACAGGGACCTACGAGCAGTACTTC.

This clonotype was recorded many times. The chain is built from TRBV4-1 and TRBJ1-1, with TRBD1 identical over 10 bases. Germline CDR1 MGHRA, CDR2 YSYEKL. This CDR3 region has 16 residues. V lost 2 bases, J lost 3 bases, and 6 bases stayed unmatched. This CDR3 reads CASSQLSGTGDTEAFF. CDR3 DNA sequence: TGCGCCAGCAGCCAACTCTCTGGGACAGGGGACACTGAAGCTTTCTTT.

In the case of this clonotype: The junction does not match germline at one end; this may be a read error. In nucleotides, the CDR3 is TGTGCCACCGAAATGACTAGTAGACGATGGGCAGATACGCAGTTTTTT. Translating it yields CATEMTSRRWADTQFF. V gene TRBV13 combines with J gene TRBJ2-3, with a possible D match to TRBD2 (6 bases). Germline V lookup: CDR1 PRHDT, CDR2 FYEKMQ (reference sequence). This CDR3 is 16 amino acids long.